The 3 T cell receptor beta chains below all came from one sample that was sequenced in a study of cytomegalovirus exposure and HLA in healthy donors. It was with 60 Vbeta and 13 Jbeta primers that the PCR ran. Clones were sequenced by immunoSEQ multiplex PCR, and TCRdb holds only the in-frame ones, with some missing. The data hold 95,000 to 150,000 clones, with about 84% observed a single time. Sequencing was performed on PBMCs. These receptors originate from a middle-aged man in good health and CMV-seronegative.

The gene calls are TRBV6-1 and TRBJ2-7; D uncertain. V lost 8 bases and J 3 bases, leaving 11 bases between the germline ends. This CDR3 has 12 amino acids. Germline V CDR1 and CDR2: MNHNS, SASEGT. CDR3 DNA: TGTGCCAGCCGATCCTACAGCTACGAGCAGTACTTC. This encodes CASRSYSYEQYF.

V gene TRBV18 combines with J gene TRBJ2-3, with 12 bases that match TRBD1. The V gene end was trimmed by 6 bases and the J gene end by 4 bases; junction bases not matched to a gene: 5. CDR3 length: 15 amino acids. Germline CDR1 and CDR2: KGHSH and LQKENI. DNA for the CDR3: TGTGCCAGCTCTCCCGGGACAGGGGGCTCAGATACGCAGTATTTT. Residues: CASSPGTGGSDTQYF. Complete variable domain (other parts from reference TRBV18 and TRBJ2-3): NAGVMQNPRHLVRRRGQEARLRCSPMKGHSHVYWYRQLPEEGLKFMVYLQKENIIDESGMPKERFSAEFPKEGPSILRIQQVVRGDSAAYFCASSPGTGGSDTQYFGPGTRLTVL.

The V gene is TRBV7-6, the J gene TRBJ1-4, with TRBD1 matching over 10 bases. The CDR3 sequence is 14 residues long. J lost 7 bases, V lost 5 bases, and 4 bases had no gene match. Germline V gene lookup returns CDR1 SGHVS and CDR2 FNYEAQ. The CDR3 nucleotides are TGTGCCAGCAGCGAACGGGACAGGGGTGAAAAACTGTTTTTT. It translates to CASSERDRGEKLFF.